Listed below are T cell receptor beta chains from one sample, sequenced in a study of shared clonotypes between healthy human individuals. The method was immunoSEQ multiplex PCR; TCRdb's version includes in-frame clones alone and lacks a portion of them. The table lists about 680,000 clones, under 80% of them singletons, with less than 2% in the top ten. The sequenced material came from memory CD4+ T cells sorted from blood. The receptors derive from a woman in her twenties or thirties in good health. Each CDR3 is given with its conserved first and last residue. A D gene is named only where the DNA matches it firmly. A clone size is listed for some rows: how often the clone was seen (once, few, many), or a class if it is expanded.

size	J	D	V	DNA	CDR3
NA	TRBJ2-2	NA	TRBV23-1	TGCGCCAAATCAGCGGCGAACACCGGGGAGCTGTTTTTT	CAKSAANTGELFF
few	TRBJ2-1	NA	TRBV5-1	TGCGCCAGCAGCTTGAGTGGAGGTTACAATGAGCAGTTCTTC	CASSLSGGYNEQFF
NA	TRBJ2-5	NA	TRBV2	TGTGCCAGCAGTGAGAGGCGGGAGACCCAGTACTTC	CASSERRETQYF
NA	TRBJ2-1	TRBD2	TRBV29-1	TGCAGCGAAAGGGGCGGGAGCGATGAGCAGTTCTTC	CSERGGSDEQFF
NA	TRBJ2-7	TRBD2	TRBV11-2	TGTGCCAGCAGCTTACCTGGGAGGGCCGCCGAGCAGTACTTC	CASSLPGRAAEQYF
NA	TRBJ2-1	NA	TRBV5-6	TGTGCCAGCAGCTTGGTAGGGAACAATGAGCAGTTCTTC	CASSLVGNNEQFF
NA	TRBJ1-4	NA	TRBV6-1	TGTGCCAGCAGGGGCACGATTAATGAAAAACTGTTTTTT	CASRGTINEKLFF
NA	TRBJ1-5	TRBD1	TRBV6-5	TGTGCCAGCAGCCGGGACAGGGCGGGACAGCCCCAGCATTTT	CASSRDRAGQPQHF
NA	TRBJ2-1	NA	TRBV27	TGTGCCAGCAGCCCCCTGAGGTACAATGAGCAGTTCTTC	CASSPLRYNEQFF
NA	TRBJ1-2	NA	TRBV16	TGTGCCAGCAGCCAATCTGGTAGGGGGACGGTGGATGGCTACACCTTC	CASSQSGRGTVDGYTF
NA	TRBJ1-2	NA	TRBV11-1	TGTGCCAGCAGCTTAGGGACACCTAACTATGGCTACACCTTC	CASSLGTPNYGYTF
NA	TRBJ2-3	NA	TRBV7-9	TGTGCCAGCAGCTTGAATACGCAGTATTTT	CASSLNTQYF
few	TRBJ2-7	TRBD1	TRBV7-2	TGTGCCAGCAGCCAAAGTCAAGGGACAGGGACCTACGAGCAGTACTTC	CASSQSQGTGTYEQYF
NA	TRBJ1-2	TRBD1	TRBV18	TGTGCCAGCTCAGCTTCACTACAGGGGAATGGTGGCTACACCTTC	CASSASLQGNGGYTF
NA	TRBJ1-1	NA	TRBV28	TGTGCCAGCAGGCCCCCAGGACAGTCAATGAACACTGAAGCTTTCTTT	CASRPPGQSMNTEAFF
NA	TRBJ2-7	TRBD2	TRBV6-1	TGTGCCGGGGGGGAGGACCTATCCTACGAGCAGTACTTC	CAGGEDLSYEQYF